This record concerns one T cell receptor (beta chain) sequence. Germline values: CDR1 SEHNR, CDR2 FQNEAQ (reference sequence). The CDR3 spans 15 residues. V lost 3 bases and J lost 1, with 13 bases in between. This specimen comes from a study of Graves' ophthalmopathy and Graves' hyperthyroidism. Amplification targeted the TCR beta CDR3 regions, with RNA transcripts as the source material. After a first-round RT-PCR with HTBI primers, a second-round multiplex PCR was run. Each CDR3 protein is one row after TCRdb ran MiXCR on the multiplex PCR reads. The sample yields about 1.2 million distinct CDR3 sequences, less than 45% seen once.

Source material: peripheral blood or thyroid tissue (not recorded which). The rearrangement links TRBV7-9 to TRBJ2-7; D could derive from TRBD1 or TRBD2 (5 bases each). The receptor was derived from an adult man with Graves' hyperthyroidism. CDR3 amino acids: CASSLGRDGSYEQYF. The CDR3 DNA reads TGTGCCAGCAGCTTGGGACGGGACGGTTCCTACGAGCAGTACTTC.